A single sample gave rise to the 27 T cell receptor beta chains below, sequenced in a study of T-cell reconstitution after alpha-beta-depleted transplantation in children. Molecular barcoding with unique molecular identifiers was used for the TCRbeta library. From the PCR reads, TCRdb called clonotypes with MiXCR, one entry per CDR3 protein. Here the sample spans about 580,000 distinct CDR3 sequences, about a quarter being singletons. Material: PBMCs, obtained before TCRalphabeta/CD19-depleted stem cell transplant. The receptors here all came from a boy under two years old with Wiskott-Aldrich syndrome, due to receive a stem cell transplant.

This clonotype was seen a handful of times. The chain has TRBV4-2 and TRBJ2-2; D gene uncertain. Looked up from germline, CDR1 is LGHNA and CDR2 is YNFKEQ. CDR3 length equals 14 residues. V was clipped by 0 bases and J by 9 bases, with 11 bases between them. The CDR3 loop reads CASSQDPSIRELFF. The CDR3 coding sequence is TGTGCCAGCAGCCAAGATCCGAGTATAAGGGAGCTGTTTTTT.

This clonotype was counted between two and nine times. V gene TRBV6-1 combines with J gene TRBJ1-1, with TRBD1 as a possible D gene (6 bases). The germline V gene has CDR1 MNHNS and CDR2 SASEGT. V dropped 6 bases and J dropped 2 bases, with 19 bases sitting between them. This CDR3 contains 16 residues. The CDR3 sequence: CASSLGGAKYNTEAFF. CDR3 bases: TGTGCCAGCAGCCTAGGGGGGGCCAAATATAACACTGAAGCTTTCTTT.

This clonotype was counted a few times. The chain joins TRBV25-1 to TRBJ2-7; weak D call: TRBD1 (6 bases). Per the germline V gene, CDR1 is MGHDK and CDR2 is SYGVNS. Trimming removed 4 bases at V and 3 bases at J, with 10 bases between. This CDR3 spans 13 amino acids. The CDR3, as DNA: TGTGCCAGCAGTGCTGGACAGTACTACGAGCAGTACTTC. Protein product: CASSAGQYYEQYF.

This chain joins TRBV7-3 and TRBJ1-6; no definite D call. CDR3 length: 14 residues. Between the trimmed V and J ends, which lost 1 base and 8 bases, there was a span of 9 bases. Germline values: CDR1 SGHTA, CDR2 FQGTGA. The CDR3 sequence is CASSLRGMDSPLHF. In DNA form, the CDR3 reads TGTGCCAGCAGCTTAAGAGGGATGGATTCACCCCTCCACTTT.

This clonotype has only a few counts. The chain couples TRBV29-1 to TRBJ1-1; D might be TRBD1 (5 bases). This CDR3 is built from 14 residues. Deletions cut 6 bases from V and 3 bases from J, with 17 bases between. The V gene's germline CDR1 is SQVTM and CDR2 ANQGSEA. As DNA, the CDR3 is TGCAGCGTGGCCTTTGGGGGACCCTACACTGAAGCTTTCTTT. Its protein is CSVAFGGPYTEAFF. The full variable domain, its missing parts supplied by reference TRBV29-1 and TRBJ1-1, is SAVISQKPSRDICQRGTSLTIQCQVDSQVTMMFWYRQQPGQSLTLIATANQGSEATYESGFVIDKFPISRPNLTFSTLTVSNMSPEDSSIYLCSVAFGGPYTEAFFGQGTRLTVV.

The gene calls are TRBV28 and TRBJ2-2, with D perhaps TRBD1 (6 bases). The CDR3 runs 16 residues. CDR1 and CDR2 (germline): MDHEN, SYDVKM. V was clipped by 3 bases and J by 5 bases, with 16 bases between them. DNA for the CDR3: TGTGCCAGCAGTTTCGCAGGGGATATGAGTACCGGGGAGCTGTTTTTT. Its translation is CASSFAGDMSTGELFF.

This chain links TRBV10-3 with TRBJ2-2; TRBD1 might be the D (6 bases). V lost 3 bases and J 1 base, leaving 9 bases between the germline ends. Per the germline V gene, CDR1 is ENHRY and CDR2 is SYGVKD. CDR3 length: 15 residues. CDR3 nucleotides: TGTGCCATCAGTGACCGGGGACAGAACACCGGGGAGCTGTTTTTT. Its protein product is CAISDRGQNTGELFF.

This clonotype was seen only a few times. The gene calls are TRBV20-1 and TRBJ2-1, with 10 bases matching TRBD2. Germline CDR1 reads DFQATT; CDR2 reads SNEGSKA (reference sequence). V shed 3 bases and J 4 bases; nucleotides not matched to a gene: 12. The length of the CDR3 is 17 residues. The CDR3 sequence is CSASRLTGTSEYNEQFF. The CDR3 DNA reads TGCAGTGCTAGCAGATTAACCGGGACTAGCGAGTACAATGAGCAGTTCTTC.

This clonotype was seen a handful of times. This chain links TRBV6-2 or TRBV6-3 with TRBJ2-1, with TRBD2 matching 16 bases. V lost 5 bases to trimming and J lost 6 bases; unmatched junction nucleotides: 10. The CDR3 length is 18 residues. Germline V gives CDR1 MNHEY, CDR2 SVGEGT. Here the CDR3 reads CASSKPGLAGGPVNEQFF. CDR3 in DNA: TGTGCCAGCAGTAAACCGGGACTAGCGGGAGGGCCCGTCAATGAGCAGTTCTTC.

The gene calls are TRBV5-1 and TRBJ2-1; the D is unclear. Trimming removed 0 bases at V and 0 bases at J, with 10 bases between. The CDR3 totals 16 residues. CDR1 and CDR2 (germline): SGHRS, YFSETQ. CDR3 sequence reads: CASSLAAIHSYNEQFF. CDR3 DNA: TGCGCCAGCAGCTTGGCAGCGATTCACTCCTACAATGAGCAGTTCTTC.

This clonotype was recorded a few times. The chain carries TRBV12-3 or TRBV12-4 and TRBJ1-5; D remains ambiguous. The CDR3 consists of 14 residues. The ends were cut back, 0 bases at V and 4 bases at J, with 7 bases in the middle. The CDR3 DNA is TGTGCCAGCAGTTTAGCCGGAAAAAATCAGCCCCAGCATTTT. Translation gives CASSLAGKNQPQHF.

This clonotype was picked up a small number of times. V and J are TRBV4-1 and TRBJ1-2; D might be TRBD1 (5 bases). The length of the CDR3 is 14 residues. Trimming pared 1 base from V and 1 base from J, leaving 7 bases between. Germline CDR1 reads MGHRA; CDR2 reads YSYEKL. CDR3 protein: CASSQGQLNYGYTF. The CDR3 DNA reads as TGCGCCAGCAGCCAAGGACAGCTTAACTATGGCTACACCTTC.

The rearrangement links TRBV20-1 to TRBJ1-5; the D gene is possibly TRBD1 (5 bases). The CDR3 sequence is 13 residues long. CDR1 DFQATT and CDR2 SNEGSKA come from the germline V gene (reference sequence). Trimming left V 3 bases short and J 4 bases short, with 10 bases between. The CDR3 is CSASFDRNQPQHF. For the CDR3, the DNA is TGCAGTGCTAGTTTCGACAGAAATCAGCCCCAGCATTTT.

This clonotype has a handful of counts. J is TRBJ2-1 and V is TRBV5-1, with 14 bases matching TRBD2. CDR3 length: 18 residues. V shed 1 base and J 5 bases; nucleotides not matched to a gene: 8. The germline gives CDR1 SGHRS, CDR2 YFSETQ. CDR3 amino acids: CASSLWGLAGEENNEQFF. The CDR3 coding sequence is TGCGCCAGCAGCTTGTGGGGACTAGCGGGAGAGGAGAACAATGAGCAGTTCTTC.

This sequence joins TRBV12-3 or TRBV12-4 and TRBJ1-1, with a weak D call TRBD1 (5 bases). V was trimmed by 6 bases and J by 1 base, leaving 9 bases between them. This CDR3 is 13 amino acids long. CDR3 in DNA: TGTGCCAGCAGCAACAGGAGGAACACTGAAGCTTTCTTT. Protein: CASSNRRNTEAFF.

This clonotype was detected a few times. The chain combines TRBV11-2 with TRBJ2-7, with TRBD2 identical over 9 bases. The CDR3 is 15 amino acids. V gave up 3 bases and J gave up 3 bases; unmatched junction bases: 6. CDR1 and CDR2 (germline): SGHAT, FQNNGV. Here the CDR3 reads CASSLETSGLYEQYF. CDR3 DNA: TGTGCCAGCAGCTTGGAGACTAGCGGACTCTACGAGCAGTACTTC.

The chain recombines TRBV5-1 with TRBJ1-4, with D possibly TRBD1 on 6 matching bases. Germline-derived CDR1 and CDR2 are SGHRS and YFSETQ. The V gene lost 4 bases and the J gene lost 8 bases, with 18 bases spanning the gap. The CDR3 sequence is 15 residues long. Here the CDR3 DNA reads TGCGCCAGCAGCAACGCGCCAGGGCAGGGGGAAAAACTGTTTTTT. Translated, it gives CASSNAPGQGEKLFF.

The chain's CDR3 is CASSSFATNEKLFF. The CDR3 coding sequence is TGTGCCAGCAGCTCCTTTGCAACTAATGAAAAACTGTTTTTT. The V gene is TRBV5-5, the J gene TRBJ1-4; no clear D gene. Trimming removed 3 bases from V and 0 bases from J, with 6 bases in between. The CDR3 sequence is 14 residues long. The germline gives CDR1 SGHKS, CDR2 YYEKEE (reference sequence).

This clonotype was seen more than once but under ten times. The chain employs TRBV3-1 and TRBJ2-2; D not certain. The V end was cut by 1 base, the J end by 5 bases, with 8 bases between. The CDR3 loop spans 14 amino acids. Germline assignment: CDR1 LGHDT and CDR2 YNNKEL (reference sequence). The CDR3 coding sequence is TGTGCCAGCAGCCAAGGACCTTTGACCGGGGAGCTGTTTTTT. Amino acid sequence: CASSQGPLTGELFF.

V usage is TRBV5-1 and J usage is TRBJ1-1, with TRBD1 matching over 8 bases. The V segment lost 4 bases and the J segment 1 base; nucleotides outside the gene matches: 6. Germline V gives CDR1 SGHRS, CDR2 YFSETQ. The CDR3 consists of 15 residues. For the CDR3, the DNA is TGCGCCAGCAGCGGAATAACAGGGGGGAACACTGAAGCTTTCTTT. It specifies CASSGITGGNTEAFF.

This clonotype was detected only a few times. V and J are TRBV7-2 and TRBJ2-3; no firm D call. Germline values: CDR1 SGHTA, CDR2 FQGNSA. The CDR3 sequence is 14 residues long. V was clipped by 5 bases and J by 2 bases, with 11 bases between them. CDR3 sequence (DNA): TGTGCCAGCAGCACAGACGGTTTCACAGATACGCAGTATTTT. Translation gives CASSTDGFTDTQYF.

As for this clonotype: At one boundary the junction diverges from the germline segment, which might be a read error. The chain joins TRBV6-2 or TRBV6-3 to TRBJ2-7; D tentatively fits TRBD1 or TRBD2 (5 bases each). CDR1 is MNHEY, CDR2 SVGEGT, per germline. CDR3 length: 15 amino acids. The CDR3 region is CASSDASGSSYEQYF. The CDR3 coding sequence is TGTGCTAGCAGTGACGCTTCAGGGAGCTCCTACGAGCAGTACTTC.

The chain combines TRBV20-1 with TRBJ2-1; 11 bases align to TRBD2. This CDR3 region has 14 residues. The germline CDR1 and CDR2 sequences are DFQATT and SNEGSKA (reference sequence). The CDR3 DNA reads as TGCAGCGTTCCGGGACTAGCGGTATACAATGAGCAGTTCTTC. Protein: CSVPGLAVYNEQFF.

The V call is TRBV5-1, the J call TRBJ2-3, with a weak D call TRBD1 (5 bases). Germline lookup yields CDR1 SGHRS and CDR2 YFSETQ. V was trimmed by 0 bases and J by 0 bases, leaving 11 bases between them. The CDR3 has 16 amino acids. The CDR3 DNA follows: TGCGCCAGCAGCTTGGCATTGACAGCAAGCACAGATACGCAGTATTTT. This gives the protein CASSLALTASTDTQYF. The entire variable domain, with the rest obtained from reference TRBV5-1 and TRBJ2-3, is as follows: KAGVTQTPRYLIKTRGQQVTLSCSPISGHRSVSWYQQTPGQGLQFLFEYFSETQRNKGNFPGRFSGRQFSNSRSEMNVSTLELGDSALYLCASSLALTASTDTQYFGPGTRLTVL.

This clonotype was found many times. This chain links TRBV18 with TRBJ2-5, with D hard to call. The CDR3 is made up of 11 amino acids. Per the germline V gene, CDR1 is KGHSH and CDR2 is LQKENI. V gave up 6 bases and J gave up 4 bases, with 6 bases separating them. In DNA form, the CDR3 reads TGTGCCAGCTCCGCCCGAGAGACCCAGTACTTC. Protein product: CASSARETQYF.

This clonotype has just a few counts. The chain couples TRBV6-2 or TRBV6-3 to TRBJ2-5; TRBD2 might be the D (6 bases). V shed 8 bases and J shed 1 base, with 23 bases lying between them. The CDR3 is made up of 17 amino acids. Looked up from germline, CDR1 is MNHEY and CDR2 is SVGEGT. CDR3 protein: CASATRPGRHFQETQYF. The CDR3 bases are TGTGCCAGCGCGACCCGGCCAGGGAGGCATTTCCAAGAGACCCAGTACTTC.

V is TRBV12-3 or TRBV12-4 and J is TRBJ2-7; D is tentatively TRBD1 or TRBD2 (5 bases each). This CDR3 contains 12 residues. The germline V and J ends were trimmed by 10 bases and 2 bases, with 12 bases remaining between them. CDR3 loop: CATGTDTYEQYF. DNA of the CDR3: TGTGCCACCGGGACGGACACCTACGAGCAGTACTTC.